Sequencing of this TCR beta chain was carried out in a study of blood T cell repertoires in COVID-19. CDR1 is KGHSH and CDR2 is LQKENI in the germline V gene. This CDR3 comprises 14 residues. Between the trimmed V and J ends, which lost 3 bases and 0 bases, there was a span of 5 bases. Sequenced by immunoSEQ multiplex PCR; TCRdb stores in-frame clones only, minus some. The repertoire consists of over 100,000 clones, with nearly 90% occurring once and the leading ten covering under 2.5%. This TCR was recovered from a man in his forties or fifties with active COVID-19. The material sequenced was peripheral blood. V gene TRBV18 combines with J gene TRBJ1-4; D is perhaps TRBD1 (5 bases). The CDR3: CASSPTATNEKLFF. The CDR3 region has the DNA TGTGCCAGCTCACCGACAGCAACTAATGAAAAACTGTTTTTT.